The T cell receptor (beta chain) described here comes from a study of shared clonotypes between healthy human individuals. Notes on the study in general: Naive subsets tended to show greater estimated richness than memory subsets.

In the case of this clone: No antigen is known for it.

Data came from immunoSEQ multiplex PCR; TCRdb stores just in-frame clones and leaves some out. Among about 2.3 million clones, 85% to 95% were seen once, and the ten largest hold 0.37%. This CDR3 has 15 residues. Germline-derived CDR1 and CDR2 are SGHRS and YFSETQ. The V gene lost 1 base and the J gene lost 1 base, with 11 bases spanning the gap. Sequencing input: naive CD4+ T cells from PBMCs. Noted subset: CD45RA+ positively selected. The sequence was collected from a young man in good health. Some clones in this sample may be carry-over from other donors' samples. This chain links TRBV5-1 with TRBJ1-1; the D gene is possibly TRBD1 (5 bases). CDR3 sequence: CASSLPGPRNTEAFF. The CDR3 bases are TGCGCCAGCAGCTTGCCGGGACCCCGGAACACTGAAGCTTTCTTT. Together with reference TRBV5-1 and TRBJ1-1, the CDR3 gives the full variable domain: KAGVTQTPRYLIKTRGQQVTLSCSPISGHRSVSWYQQTPGQGLQFLFEYFSETQRNKGNFPGRFSGRQFSNSRSEMNVSTLELGDSALYLCASSLPGPRNTEAFFGQGTRLTVV.